The 5 T cell receptor beta chains below were found in one sample sequenced in a study of neurological immune-mediated disorders. One entry per CDR3 protein, called by TCRdb with MiXCR from the 5' RACE reads. The sample holds tens of thousands of distinct CDR3 sequences, roughly 9.9% seen once. Material: PBMCs. Every receptor here comes from a man aged 45-65 years in good health.

This clonotype was counted ten times or more. The chain employs TRBV27 and TRBJ2-7; 7 bases map to TRBD1. The length of the CDR3 is 14 residues. Germline V gene lookup returns CDR1 MNHEY and CDR2 SMNVEV (reference sequence). V shed 4 bases and J 3 bases; nucleotides not matched to a gene: 6. CDR3 bases: TGTGCCAGCAGTTCCGGGACAGCTGTCTACGAGCAGTACTTC. It specifies CASSSGTAVYEQYF.

In this sample, this clonotype turned up once. The gene calls are TRBV20-1 and TRBJ1-5, with D possibly TRBD1 on 6 matching bases. Trimming removed 0 bases from V and 2 bases from J, with 11 bases in between. The CDR3 has 15 amino acids. From germline, CDR1 is DFQATT and CDR2 SNEGSKA (reference sequence). The CDR3 DNA reads as TGCAGTGCTAGAGAATTAGGGGGGCGCAATCAGCCCCAGCATTTT. Its protein is CSARELGGRNQPQHF.

The V gene is TRBV20-1, the J gene TRBJ2-7; D possibly corresponds to TRBD1 (5 bases). From germline, CDR1 is DFQATT and CDR2 SNEGSKA (reference sequence). The CDR3 length is 14 residues. V lost 5 bases to trimming and J lost 4 bases, with 18 bases between them. The CDR3 region is CSAGRLQGTYEQYF. Here the CDR3 DNA reads TGCAGTGCTGGTCGACTGCAGGGAACGTACGAGCAGTACTTC.

This clonotype was detected many times. The chain is built from TRBV7-2 and TRBJ2-1, with D possibly matching TRBD1 (7 bases). With 5 bases removed from V and 4 bases from J, the gap between germline ends came to 12 bases. The CDR3 is 14 amino acids. From germline, CDR1 is SGHTA and CDR2 FQGNSA. CDR3: CASSAGQLYNEQFF. The DNA of the CDR3 is TGTGCCAGCAGCGCGGGACAGCTTTACAATGAGCAGTTCTTC.

This clonotype has ten or more counts. CDR3 sequence reads: CSVVMGPQETQYF. The CDR3 DNA reads as TGCAGCGTTGTAATGGGCCCCCAAGAGACCCAGTACTTC. The chain combines TRBV29-1 with TRBJ2-5; D unclear. This CDR3 spans 13 amino acids. Trimming stripped 4 bases from V and 1 base from J, with 10 bases between. Germline V CDR1 and CDR2: SQVTM, ANQGSEA.